These T cell receptor beta chains were read from a single sample in a study of shared clonotypes between healthy human individuals. Profiled with immunoSEQ multiplex PCR; TCRdb holds only in-frame clones, not every one. This sample yields about 680,000 clones, of which approximately 75% are seen a single time; approximately 1.8% belongs to the top ten. The sequencing sample was made of memory CD4+ T cells sorted from blood. These receptors were obtained from a woman aged 25 to 39 in good health. CDR3s include the opening cysteine and the closing phenylalanine or tryptophan. The order of the fields is J gene, clone size, D gene, V gene, CDR3 protein, CDR3 DNA. D genes are given only for firm matches. Part of the rows lack a size; the others show once, few, many or a class for expanded clones.

>TRBJ2-2|NA|TRBD2|TRBV14
CASSQIAGVDTGELFF
TGTGCCAGCAGCCAAATTGCGGGAGTCGACACCGGGGAGCTGTTTTTT
>TRBJ2-7|NA|NA|TRBV6-1
CASEQGQRYEQYF
TGTGCCAGCGAACAGGGACAACGGTACGAGCAGTACTTC
>TRBJ2-7|NA|TRBD2|TRBV30
CAWSVSSGGGGQYF
TGTGCCTGGAGTGTGTCTAGCGGGGGAGGTGGGCAGTACTTC
>TRBJ1-1|few|NA|TRBV9
CASSAQGNTEAFF
TGTGCCAGCAGCGCGCAGGGAAACACTGAAGCTTTCTTT
>TRBJ1-1|few|TRBD1|TRBV7-3
CASSTTGGAEAFF
TGTGCCAGCAGCACAACAGGGGGGGCTGAAGCTTTCTTT
>TRBJ2-3|once|TRBD2|TRBV28
CASSSIAGVPTDTQYF
TGTGCCAGCAGTTCCATAGCGGGAGTCCCCACAGATACGCAGTATTTT
>TRBJ1-3|NA|NA|TRBV5-1
CASSLGTSGNTIYF
TGCGCCAGCAGCTTGGGAACCTCTGGAAACACCATATATTTT
>TRBJ2-1|NA|TRBD2|TRBV28
CASIVSGNYNEQFF
TGTGCCAGCATTGTGAGCGGGAATTACAATGAGCAGTTCTTC
>TRBJ2-5|NA|NA|TRBV15
CATMDGTQETQYF
TGTGCCACCATGGATGGGACCCAAGAGACCCAGTACTTC
>TRBJ2-2|once|TRBD2|TRBV7-3
CASSLIGAGEAGELFF
TGTGCCAGCAGCTTAATAGGAGCGGGAGAGGCCGGGGAGCTGTTTTTT
>TRBJ1-2|NA|TRBD1|TRBV6-1
CASSAQTGSGYTF
TGTGCCAGCAGCGCACAGACAGGGTCGGGCTACACCTTC
>TRBJ1-1|NA|NA|TRBV11-2
CASSLAPNTEAFF
TGTGCCAGCAGCTTAGCGCCGAACACTGAAGCTTTCTTT
>TRBJ2-3|NA|NA|TRBV2
CASRQGADTQYF
TGTGCCAGCAGACAGGGAGCAGATACGCAGTATTTT
>TRBJ2-4|NA|TRBD2|TRBV13
CASSLGLAGLTKNIQYF
TGTGCCAGCAGCTTAGGACTAGCGGGTCTTACCAAAAACATTCAGTACTTC
>TRBJ2-1|NA|TRBD2|TRBV28
CASSPSGSGRNEQFF
TGTGCCAGCAGCCCGAGCGGGAGCGGTAGGAATGAGCAGTTCTTC
>TRBJ2-1|NA|NA|TRBV13
CASSSPDANEQFF
TGTGCCAGCAGCTCCCCAGATGCCAATGAGCAGTTCTTC
>TRBJ2-3|few|TRBD1|TRBV28
CASSPWRGQASTDTQYF
TGTGCCAGCAGCCCTTGGCGCGGACAGGCTAGCACAGATACGCAGTATTTT
>TRBJ2-3|NA|NA|TRBV23-1
CASSQSTEDTQYF
TGCGCCAGCAGTCAATCGACAGAGGATACGCAGTATTTT
>TRBJ2-2|NA|NA|TRBV6-5
CASCSHTGELFF
TGTGCCAGCTGCTCCCACACCGGGGAGCTGTTTTTT
>TRBJ2-3|NA|NA|TRBV7-8
CASSLDLLSTDTQYF
TGTGCCAGCAGCTTAGACCTCTTGAGCACAGATACGCAGTATTTT
>TRBJ1-4|NA|TRBD1|TRBV5-8
CASSLNRGAAEKLFF
TGTGCCAGCAGCTTAAACAGGGGGGCGGCTGAAAAACTGTTTTTT
>TRBJ2-3|once|NA|TRBV7-8
CASSSRGGLSTDTQYF
TGTGCCAGCAGCTCTAGGGGGGGACTGAGCACAGATACGCAGTATTTT
>TRBJ1-1|NA|TRBD1|TRBV28
CASSPTGTGTTEAFF
TGTGCCAGCAGTCCCACCGGGACAGGTACCACTGAAGCTTTCTTT